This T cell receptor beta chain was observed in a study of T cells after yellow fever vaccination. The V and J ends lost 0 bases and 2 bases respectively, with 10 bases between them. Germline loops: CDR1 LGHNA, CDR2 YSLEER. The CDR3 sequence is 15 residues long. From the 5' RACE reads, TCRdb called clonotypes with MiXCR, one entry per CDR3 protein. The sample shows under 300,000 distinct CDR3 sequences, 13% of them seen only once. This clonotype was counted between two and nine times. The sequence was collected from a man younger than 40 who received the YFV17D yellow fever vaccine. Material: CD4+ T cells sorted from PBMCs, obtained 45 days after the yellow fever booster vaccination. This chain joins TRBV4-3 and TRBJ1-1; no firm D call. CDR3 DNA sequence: TGCGCCAGCAGCCAAGATCACTCCTCAAACACTGAAGCTTTCTTT. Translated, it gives CASSQDHSSNTEAFF.